A single sample is the source of the 5 T cell receptor beta chains below, sequenced in a study of Ad26.COV2.S vaccination and SARS-CoV-2 variants. Treatment here: around 19 received Ad26.COV2.S at low or high dose, single or two shots; 5 received placebo; per-sample allocation not given. Specimens were obtained on day 63 following the first vaccine or placebo injection. This table comes from immunoSEQ multiplex PCR, and its TCRdb copy is limited to in-frame clones, with some not included. This table holds about 390,000 clones, more than 85% found once. Sample: peripheral blood, taken in a trial of Ad26.COV2.S vaccine versus placebo. Receptors were obtained from a person between 18 and 59 years old who received the Ad26.COV2.S COVID-19 vaccine or a placebo.

The V call is TRBV12-3 or TRBV12-4, the J call TRBJ2-7; 10 nucleotides agree with TRBD1. The CDR3 is 13 amino acids. Trimming removed 5 bases from V and 4 bases from J; junction bases left unmatched: 2. The CDR3 loop reads CASSPDRGYEQYF. DNA of the CDR3: TGTGCCAGCAGTCCGGACAGGGGGTACGAGCAGTACTTC.

The chain recombines TRBV6-5 with TRBJ2-7, with 10 bases matching TRBD2. Germline-derived CDR1 and CDR2 are MNHEY and SVGAGI. This CDR3 spans 15 amino acids. The J segment lost 8 bases and the V segment lost 0 bases, leaving 7 bases of the junction unmatched. CDR3 nucleotide sequence: TGTGCCAGCAGTTACTCGGGCCTAGCGGGGGCTCAGCAGTACTTC. Amino acid sequence: CASSYSGLAGAQQYF.

The rearrangement joins TRBV4-3 to TRBJ1-1; D is perhaps TRBD1 (5 bases). Germline-derived CDR1 and CDR2 are LGHNA and YSLEER. Trimming shortened V by 1 base and J by 11 bases, and 17 bases separated the two germline ends. This CDR3 comprises 14 residues. The CDR3 nucleotides read TGCGCCAGCAGCCAAGTTGTAAGGGACCCCGGGGCTTTCTTT. Translating gives CASSQVVRDPGAFF.

This clone was counted a few times. This chain connects TRBV7-9 to TRBJ2-2, with 7 bases aligning to TRBD1. The CDR3 is 16 amino acids. Germline V gene lookup returns CDR1 SEHNR and CDR2 FQNEAQ (reference sequence). V shed 5 bases, J shed 0 bases, and the junction held 6 bases outside the gene matches. The CDR3 DNA follows: TGTGCCAGCAGCCGACCCGGGACAGCGAACACCGGGGAGCTGTTTTTT. Amino acid sequence: CASSRPGTANTGELFF.

V gene TRBV6-5 combines with J gene TRBJ1-1, with D hard to call. The germline V gene encodes CDR1 MNHEY and CDR2 SVGAGI. The CDR3 sequence is 15 residues long. The V end lost 0 bases, the J end lost 1 base, and 9 bases lay between the germline ends. CDR3 protein: CASSYSPRPNTEAFF. The CDR3 DNA reads TGTGCCAGCAGTTACTCCCCCAGGCCGAACACTGAAGCTTTCTTT.